The 13 T cell receptor beta chains presented below share a single source sample, sequenced in a study of OX40 agonist ivuxolimab in advanced cancers. Clones were read by immunoSEQ multiplex PCR, and TCRdb kept only the in-frame ones, dropping some. The table includes around 75,000 clones, about 90% detected once. The input for sequencing was CD4+ or CD8+ T cells sorted from blood, taken in a trial of the OX40 agonist ivuxolimab. Receptor source: an adult with an advanced solid tumor such as melanoma, head and neck, liver or kidney cancer.

This chain uses TRBV15 with TRBJ1-4; TRBD1 might be the D (5 bases). Germline CDR1 and CDR2: LNHNV and YYDKDF (reference sequence). The V end was cut by 7 bases, the J end by 3 bases, with 21 bases between. This CDR3 region has 17 residues. The CDR3 region is CATKGSGPRASNEKLFF. CDR3 DNA: TGTGCCACCAAAGGATCGGGCCCCAGGGCCTCTAATGAAAAACTGTTTTTT.

This chain connects TRBV7-9 to TRBJ2-5; no definite D call. The germline V gene has CDR1 SEHNR and CDR2 FQNEAQ (reference sequence). The CDR3 consists of 14 residues. V was trimmed by 5 bases and J by 5 bases, leaving 15 bases between them. CDR3 DNA sequence: TGTGCCAGCAGCCTATTAGACCCGAAGGAGACCCAGTACTTC. It yields the protein CASSLLDPKETQYF.

The genes are TRBV25-1 and TRBJ1-4, with TRBD1 matching over 9 bases. CDR1 MGHDK and CDR2 SYGVNS come from the germline V gene. V was clipped by 5 bases and J by 8 bases; unmatched bases: 6. This CDR3 spans 14 amino acids. The CDR3 spells CASSRGQGREKLFF. The CDR3 DNA sequence: TGTGCCAGCAGTCGGGGACAGGGAAGGGAAAAACTGTTTTTT. Full variable domain (rest looked up from reference TRBV25-1 and TRBJ1-4): EADIYQTPRYLVIGTGKKITLECSQTMGHDKMYWYQQDPGMELHLIHYSYGVNSTEKGDLSSESTVSRIRTEHFPLTLESARPSHTSQYLCASSRGQGREKLFFGSGTQLSVL.

The V call is TRBV5-1, the J call TRBJ1-1; weak D call: TRBD1 (6 bases). CDR1 is SGHRS and CDR2 is YFSETQ in the germline V gene. The CDR3 runs to 13 residues. V was clipped by 6 bases and J by 0 bases, with 9 bases between them. The CDR3 region is CASTEGVNTEAFF. CDR3 bases: TGCGCCAGCACTGAGGGGGTGAACACTGAAGCTTTCTTT.

This chain's CDR3 is CASSYSDSGQPQHF. The CDR3 nucleotides read TGTGCCAGCAGTTACTCGGACAGCGGGCAGCCCCAGCATTTT. The rearrangement joins TRBV6-5 to TRBJ1-5; D possibly corresponds to TRBD1 (6 bases). This CDR3 contains 14 residues. The germline gives CDR1 MNHEY, CDR2 SVGAGI. V lost 0 bases and J lost 7, with 10 bases in between.

This clone has a single count. The junction differs from germline at one of its ends, possibly a read error. This chain joins TRBV5-6 and TRBJ2-1, with TRBD1 as a possible D gene (6 bases). This CDR3 region has 16 residues. CDR1 is SGHDT and CDR2 is YYEEEE in the germline V gene. The CDR3 nucleotides read TGTGCCAGCAGTACAACAGGGTTCGGTTCCTACAATGGGCAGTTCTTC. Translating gives CASSTTGFGSYNGQFF.

This chain links TRBV15 with TRBJ2-7; D is undetermined. The CDR3 is made up of 15 amino acids. Trimming removed 5 bases from V and 5 bases from J, with 19 bases in between. Germline values: CDR1 LNHNV, CDR2 YYDKDF (reference sequence). The CDR3 nucleotides are TGTGCCACCAGCCCCGCGGCATTGGGGATCAACGAGCAGTACTTC. Translation: CATSPAALGINEQYF.

This clone is labeled medium-sized. V is TRBV6-5 and J is TRBJ2-1; 8 bases line up with TRBD1. V lost 5 bases to trimming and J lost 8 bases; unmatched junction nucleotides: 8. This CDR3 region has 14 residues. The V gene's germline CDR1 is MNHEY and CDR2 SVGAGI. The CDR3 DNA follows: TGTGCCAGCAGTCCGTGGGACAGGCTGGATGAGCAGTTCTTC. Protein product: CASSPWDRLDEQFF.

The chain carries TRBV5-4 and TRBJ2-7, with 8 bases aligning to TRBD2. Trimming at V came to 3 bases and at J to 4 bases, leaving 9 bases not matched to a gene. The CDR3 consists of 15 residues. Germline CDR1 SGHNT, CDR2 YYREEE (reference sequence). The CDR3: CASSSGRTSSYEQYF. The CDR3 nucleotides are TGTGCCAGCAGCTCTGGACGGACTAGCAGTTACGAGCAGTACTTC.

The rearrangement uses TRBV6-6 and TRBJ1-2; D unclear. There are 14 residues in the CDR3. Deletions cut 1 base from V and 6 bases from J, with 12 bases between. Looked up from germline, CDR1 is MNHNY and CDR2 is SVGAGI (reference sequence). CDR3 amino acids: CASSYLLTGDGYTF. CDR3 bases: TGTGCCAGCAGTTACTTATTGACTGGGGATGGCTACACCTTC.

This clone was counted between two and nine times. The chain uses TRBV14 and TRBJ1-5; D remains ambiguous. The germline V and J ends were trimmed by 0 bases and 2 bases, with 14 bases remaining between them. The CDR3 covers 17 residues. CDR1 and CDR2 from the germline V gene are SGHDN and FVKESK. CDR3 amino acids: CASSQDTGMNGNQPQHF. The CDR3 DNA is TGTGCCAGCAGCCAAGATACGGGGATGAATGGCAATCAGCCCCAGCATTTT.

The gene calls are TRBV30 and TRBJ2-3, with D uncertain. V lost 1 base and J 4 bases, leaving 6 bases between the germline ends. This CDR3 comprises 12 residues. Germline V gene sequence: CDR1 GTSNPN, CDR2 SVGIG (reference sequence). The CDR3 bases are TGTGCCTGGAGTGGGACCGCAGATACGCAGTATTTT. It is translated as CAWSGTADTQYF.

This chain uses TRBV19 with TRBJ2-3; D remains unclear. The CDR3 spans 13 residues. CDR1 and CDR2 (germline): LNHDA, SQIVND (reference sequence). The germline V and J ends were trimmed by 3 bases and 6 bases, with 10 bases remaining between them. The CDR3 here is CASSMDRLDTQYF. The CDR3, as DNA: TGTGCCAGTAGTATGGATCGCCTGGATACGCAGTATTTT.